Below, 23 T cell receptor beta chains from the same sample are listed, as sequenced in a study of cytomegalovirus exposure and HLA in healthy donors. Assay used: immunoSEQ multiplex PCR; TCRdb lists only in-frame clones, some missing. The sample lists under 85,000 clones, approximately 95% seen once, with around 2.1% in the top ten. The specimen sequenced was PBMCs. The receptors come from a woman between 18 and 29 years old in good health and CMV-seronegative.

The rearrangement links TRBV28 to TRBJ2-2, with 13 positions matching TRBD2. Trimming cost V 5 bases and J 6 bases; bases outside gene matches: 0. This CDR3 is 14 amino acids long. CDR1 is MDHEN, CDR2 SYDVKM, per germline. The CDR3 nucleotides are TGTGCCAGCAGTGGACTAGCGGGAGCCGGGGAGCTGTTTTTT. It codes for CASSGLAGAGELFF.

This clone was counted once. V usage is TRBV6-1 and J usage is TRBJ1-4; D is uncertain. Trimming removed 2 bases from V and 2 bases from J, with 6 bases in between. The CDR3 loop spans 14 amino acids. In germline, CDR1 is MNHNS, CDR2 SASEGT. The CDR3 region is CASSETKTNEKLFF. The CDR3 DNA is TGTGCCAGCAGTGAAACAAAGACTAATGAAAAACTGTTTTTT.

The chain combines TRBV28 with TRBJ1-4; TRBD1 matches 7 bases. The CDR3 contains 16 residues. Trimming cost V 5 bases and J 5 bases; bases outside gene matches: 11. Germline values: CDR1 MDHEN, CDR2 SYDVKM. The CDR3 spells CASSPPGQEMNEKLFF. DNA for the CDR3: TGTGCCAGCAGTCCACCCGGACAGGAAATGAATGAAAAACTGTTTTTT.

DNA of the CDR3: TGTGCCAGCAGCCATGGACTCTACAATGAGCAGTTCTTC. Its protein is CASSHGLYNEQFF. The rearrangement uses TRBV28 and TRBJ2-1, with D tentatively TRBD2 (5 bases). This CDR3 contains 13 residues. Germline loops: CDR1 MDHEN, CDR2 SYDVKM. The V end lost 6 bases, the J end lost 3 bases, and 9 bases lay between the germline ends.

The chain has TRBV7-9 and TRBJ1-4; D is perhaps TRBD1 (6 bases). Trimming left V 0 bases short and J 0 bases short, with 17 bases between. Germline assignment: CDR1 SEHNR and CDR2 FQNEAQ (reference sequence). The CDR3 consists of 19 residues. In nucleotides, the CDR3 is TGTGCCAGCAGCTTAGCTGGTCGGACAGCAGCATCAACTAATGAAAAACTGTTTTTT. Encoded protein: CASSLAGRTAASTNEKLFF.

The V call is TRBV9, the J call TRBJ1-1; TRBD1 agrees at 7 bases. J was trimmed by 4 bases and V by 3 bases; bases with no gene match: 12. CDR1 and CDR2 from the germline V gene are SGDLS and YYNGEE. The CDR3 runs 16 residues. The CDR3 protein is CASSARTGGSLTEAFF. The CDR3 nucleotides read TGTGCCAGCAGCGCCAGGACAGGCGGATCCCTCACTGAAGCTTTCTTT.

This rearrangement joins TRBV4-1 to TRBJ1-2; 8 nucleotides align to TRBD1. The CDR3 totals 16 residues. J lost 4 bases, V lost 2 bases, and 9 bases had no gene match. The V gene's germline CDR1 is MGHRA and CDR2 YSYEKL. The CDR3 sequence: CASSQQGAAKSYGYTF. DNA of the CDR3: TGCGCCAGCAGCCAACAGGGGGCAGCTAAGAGCTATGGCTACACCTTC.

This chain joins TRBV2 and TRBJ2-3; 11 bases line up with TRBD2. The CDR3 runs to 15 residues. J was trimmed by 2 bases and V by 8 bases; bases with no gene match: 6. CDR1 and CDR2 from the germline V gene are SNHLY and FYNNEI. CDR3 DNA sequence: TGTGCCAGCCTGCGGGGACTAGCGGACACAGATACGCAGTATTTT. Its translation is CASLRGLADTDTQYF. Drawing the rest from reference TRBV2 and TRBJ2-3, the complete variable domain is EPEVTQTPSHQVTQMGQEVILRCVPISNHLYFYWYRQILGQKVEFLVSFYNNEISEKSEIFDDQFSVERPDGSNFTLKIRSTKLEDSAMYFCASLRGLADTDTQYFGPGTRLTVL.

The chain uses TRBV28 and TRBJ2-3, with 7 bases fitting TRBD1. The CDR3 loop spans 15 amino acids. V was pared by 6 bases and J by 1 base, with 7 bases of the junction left unmatched. Germline values: CDR1 MDHEN, CDR2 SYDVKM. For the CDR3, the DNA is TGTGCCAGCAGCTCCCGGGACAGAGGCACAGATACGCAGTATTTT. Its translation: CASSSRDRGTDTQYF.

The chain employs TRBV11-2 and TRBJ2-7; the D gene is possibly TRBD1 (6 bases). Trimming removed 5 bases at V and 3 bases at J, with 11 bases between. This CDR3 has 13 residues. Germline CDR1 SGHAT, CDR2 FQNNGV. For the CDR3, the DNA is TGTGCCAGCAGCCGTGGGACATACTACGAGCAGTACTTC. Protein product: CASSRGTYYEQYF.

This chain links TRBV5-6 with TRBJ2-1; maybe TRBD2 (6 bases). Germline CDR1 and CDR2: SGHDT and YYEEEE. Trimming took 3 bases from V and 3 from J, leaving 19 bases between them. CDR3 length: 17 residues. In DNA, the CDR3 is TGTGCCAGCAGCTCTTTGGGGACTGAACTAGTCTACAATGAGCAGTTCTTC. Protein product: CASSSLGTELVYNEQFF.

Here the CDR3 DNA reads TGTGCCAGCAGTCGGAGGGCGGATGCTGTTGAAGCTTTCTTT. Its protein is CASSRRADAVEAFF. V is TRBV7-8 and J is TRBJ1-1; D call uncertain. The CDR3 loop spans 14 amino acids. Germline lookup yields CDR1 SGHVS and CDR2 FQNEAQ. Trimming pared 6 bases from V and 7 bases from J, leaving 18 bases between. Complete variable domain (other parts from reference TRBV7-8 and TRBJ1-1): GAGVSQSPRYKVAKRGQDVALRCDPISGHVSLFWYQQALGQGPEFLTYFQNEAQLDKSGLPSDRFFAERPEGSVSTLKIQRTQQEDSAVYLCASSRRADAVEAFFGQGTRLTVV.

V usage is TRBV5-1 and J usage is TRBJ2-1; 11 bases match TRBD2. With V trimmed by 4 bases and J by 4 bases, 7 bases remained unmatched. The germline V gene encodes CDR1 SGHRS and CDR2 YFSETQ. The CDR3 runs to 16 residues. This CDR3 is CASSPDVAGGYNEQFF. The CDR3 nucleotides are TGCGCCAGCAGCCCAGACGTAGCGGGAGGGTACAATGAGCAGTTCTTC.

The J gene is TRBJ2-1, the V gene TRBV5-1; 8 nucleotides agree with TRBD2. The CDR3 loop spans 16 amino acids. V shed 5 bases and J 3 bases; nucleotides not matched to a gene: 10. The germline gives CDR1 SGHRS, CDR2 YFSETQ. DNA for the CDR3: TGCGCCAGCAGTTTAGAACCTAGCGGGTACTACAATGAGCAGTTCTTC. The encoded protein is CASSLEPSGYYNEQFF.

This chain uses TRBV6-6 with TRBJ2-3; D perhaps matches TRBD2 (6 bases). The germline CDR1 and CDR2 sequences are MNHNY and SVGAGI (reference sequence). Between the trimmed V and J ends, which lost 2 bases and 2 bases, there was a span of 11 bases. This CDR3 is 15 amino acids long. CDR3 region: CASSYPGLHTDTQYF. The CDR3 DNA reads TGTGCCAGCAGTTACCCGGGACTCCACACAGATACGCAGTATTTT.

The chain combines TRBV25-1 with TRBJ1-3; D gene unclear. The CDR3 sequence is 17 residues long. Germline assignment: CDR1 MGHDK and CDR2 SYGVNS. Trimming stripped 2 bases from V and 0 bases from J, with 14 bases between. As DNA, the CDR3 is TGTGCCAGCAGTGAAACTAGATCCCCTAACTCTGGAAACACCATATATTTT. This sequence encodes CASSETRSPNSGNTIYF.

The V call is TRBV6-5, the J call TRBJ2-1; TRBD1 matches at 9 bases. V was pared by 5 bases and J by 6 bases, with 2 bases of the junction left unmatched. Germline-derived CDR1 and CDR2 are MNHEY and SVGAGI. The CDR3 is made up of 13 amino acids. The DNA for the CDR3 is TGTGCCAGCAGTGGGACAGGGTTCAATGAGCAGTTCTTC. Translating gives CASSGTGFNEQFF.

This clone was counted a single time. This chain uses TRBV4-1 with TRBJ2-7; 11 bases are a match to TRBD2. V was pared by 1 base and J by 4 bases, with 9 bases of the junction left unmatched. Germline V lookup: CDR1 MGHRA, CDR2 YSYEKL. This CDR3 contains 17 residues. CDR3 amino acids: CASSQGPLAGAQYEQYF. CDR3 nucleotide sequence: TGCGCCAGCAGCCAAGGCCCACTAGCGGGAGCTCAGTACGAGCAGTACTTC.

The genes are TRBV6-1 and TRBJ1-4; TRBD1 matches 10 bases. The germline CDR1 and CDR2 sequences are MNHNS and SASEGT. With V trimmed by 10 bases and J by 1 base, 6 bases remained unmatched. This CDR3 spans 15 amino acids. CDR3 sequence (DNA): TGTGCCACCCACGGACAGGGGGGAACTAATGAAAAACTGTTTTTT. Protein product: CATHGQGGTNEKLFF.

The chain carries TRBV5-1 and TRBJ2-5; 12 bases are shared with TRBD2. This CDR3 is built from 15 residues. V dropped 3 bases and J dropped 4; count of bases not matched to a gene: 4. Germline loops: CDR1 SGHRS, CDR2 YFSETQ. The CDR3 DNA is TGCGCCAGCAGCTCTGGACTAGCGGGAAGAGAGACCCAGTACTTC. Protein sequence: CASSSGLAGRETQYF.

The chain has TRBV6-6 and TRBJ2-7; 9 bases line up with TRBD1. J was trimmed by 3 bases and V by 7 bases; bases with no gene match: 13. The germline V gene encodes CDR1 MNHNY and CDR2 SVGAGI (reference sequence). The CDR3 covers 16 residues. CDR3 in amino acids: CASTSTGTGFRYEQYF. CDR3 nucleotide sequence: TGTGCCAGCACCAGCACCGGGACAGGGTTTCGCTACGAGCAGTACTTC.

The CDR3 spells CASSPFLDRSSYEQYF. Here the CDR3 DNA reads TGTGCCAGCTCACCGTTTTTAGACAGGAGCTCCTACGAGCAGTACTTC. The chain combines TRBV18 with TRBJ2-7; D is possibly TRBD1 (6 bases). CDR3 length equals 16 residues. V was pared by 3 bases and J by 0 bases, with 15 bases between. The germline CDR1 and CDR2 sequences are KGHSH and LQKENI.

The J gene is TRBJ2-1, the V gene TRBV30; D may be TRBD2 (6 bases). Per the germline V gene, CDR1 is GTSNPN and CDR2 is SVGIG (reference sequence). The CDR3 has 17 amino acids. Deletions cut 3 bases from V and 1 base from J, with 19 bases between. CDR3 sequence reads: CAWSLLGLLRSYNEQFF. DNA of the CDR3: TGTGCCTGGAGCCTTCTCGGACTACTTCGGTCCTACAATGAGCAGTTCTTC.